The sample holds a few counts of the clone carrying this TCR beta chain. The same CDR3 can be traced to other DNA sequences in this sample. The source of the sample is a study of sequential checkpoint blockade in melanoma. In the study overall: Patients were randomized 1:1 to nivolumab-then-ipilimumab or ipilimumab-then-nivolumab first-line.

Specified treatment: randomized to nivolumab then ipilimumab (arm A) or the reverse (arm B). Sorted cells were live CD3+CD8+, lacking CD19 and CD56, from PBMCs. This CDR3 contains 15 residues. V was pared by 4 bases and J by 4 bases, with 16 bases between. Germline V gene lookup returns CDR1 SGHVS and CDR2 FQNEAQ. This table comes from immunoSEQ multiplex PCR, and its TCRdb copy is limited to in-frame clones, with some not included. The sample has fewer than 35,000 clones; over 60% are singletons. J is TRBJ2-5 and V is TRBV7-8; weak D call: TRBD2 (6 bases). Specimen: CD8+ T cells sorted from blood (inferred from file names), collected from a patient given nivolumab and ipilimumab in sequence. This TCR derives from a human donor with melanoma. As DNA, the CDR3 is TGTGCCAGCAGCTCCTCAGGGACTTGGGGAGAGACCCAGTACTTC. Translated: CASSSSGTWGETQYF.